This T cell receptor beta chain emerged from a study of blood T cell repertoires in COVID-19. Germline values: CDR1 MNHEY, CDR2 SMNVEV (reference sequence). The J segment lost 2 bases and the V segment lost 6 bases, leaving 7 bases of the junction unmatched. This CDR3 is 15 amino acids long. Authors' analysis steps: Amplifying reference gene primers gave estimates of nucleated cell counts. The table came from immunoSEQ multiplex PCR; TCRdb's copy has only in-frame clones and leaves some out. That table gives V, J and clone size, and the DNA gave D and trimming. Among some 220,000 clones, 80% to 85% were seen once, and the ten largest hold around 3.1%.

The sequencing input was peripheral blood. The chain joins TRBV27 to TRBJ2-5, with 9 bases aligning to TRBD2. This TCR was sampled from a woman aged 25 to 39 who had recovered from COVID-19. The CDR3 sequence: CASRGGGVGQETQYF. The CDR3 nucleotides read TGTGCCAGCAGGGGCGGGGGGGTCGGACAAGAGACCCAGTACTTC.